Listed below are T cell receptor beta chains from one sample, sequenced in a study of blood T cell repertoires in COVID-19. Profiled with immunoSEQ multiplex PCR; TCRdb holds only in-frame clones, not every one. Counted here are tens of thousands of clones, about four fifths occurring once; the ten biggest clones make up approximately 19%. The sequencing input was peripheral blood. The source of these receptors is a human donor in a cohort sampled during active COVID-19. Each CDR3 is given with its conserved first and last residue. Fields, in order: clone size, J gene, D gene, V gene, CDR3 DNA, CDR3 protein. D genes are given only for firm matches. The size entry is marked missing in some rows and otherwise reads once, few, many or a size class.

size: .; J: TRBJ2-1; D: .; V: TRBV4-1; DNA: TGCGCCAGCAGCCAGAGGACTCCGCCTAACAATGAGCAGTTCTTC; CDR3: CASSQRTPPNNEQFF
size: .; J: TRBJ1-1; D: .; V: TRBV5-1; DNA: TGCGCCAGCAGCTCTTATCGGGGAACTGAAGCTTTCTTT; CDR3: CASSSYRGTEAFF
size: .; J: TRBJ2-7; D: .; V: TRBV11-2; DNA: TGTGCCAGCAGCTTAGGGAGCTTTTACGAGCAGTACTTC; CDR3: CASSLGSFYEQYF
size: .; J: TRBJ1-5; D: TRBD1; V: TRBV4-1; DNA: TGCGCCAGCAGGAGTGTTACGGGACAGAGCGGGCAGCCCCAGCATTTT; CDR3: CASRSVTGQSGQPQHF
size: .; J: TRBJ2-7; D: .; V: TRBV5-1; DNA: TGCGCCAGCAGTTCGAGCGGCCGGGGGAGTTACGAGCAGTACTTC; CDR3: CASSSSGRGSYEQYF
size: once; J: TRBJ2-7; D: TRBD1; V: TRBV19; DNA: TGTGCCAGTAGTTGGGGACAGGGGTCCTACGAGCAGTACTTC; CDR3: CASSWGQGSYEQYF
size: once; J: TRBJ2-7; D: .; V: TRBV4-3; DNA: TGCGCCAGCAGCCAAGATAGTGGGGGCAGGCAGTACTTC; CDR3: CASSQDSGGRQYF
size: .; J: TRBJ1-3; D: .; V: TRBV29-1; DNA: TGCAGCGTCCAGGGATGGGGAAACACCATATATTTT; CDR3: CSVQGWGNTIYF
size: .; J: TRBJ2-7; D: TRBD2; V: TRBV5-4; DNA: TGTGCCAGCAGCTTGGGGACTAGCGGGGGGCCCGAGCAGTACTTC; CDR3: CASSLGTSGGPEQYF
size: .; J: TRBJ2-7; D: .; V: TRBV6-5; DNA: TGTGCCAGCCGGGGATACTCCTCCTACGAGCAGTACTTC; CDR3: CASRGYSSYEQYF
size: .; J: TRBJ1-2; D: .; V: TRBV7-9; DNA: TGTGCCAGCAGCTTAGCAGGGGGTAAAGACTATGGCTACACCTTC; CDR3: CASSLAGGKDYGYTF
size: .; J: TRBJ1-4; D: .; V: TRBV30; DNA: TGTGCCTGGAGTAAACGGGAGGGAGAAAAACTGTTTTTT; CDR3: CAWSKREGEKLFF
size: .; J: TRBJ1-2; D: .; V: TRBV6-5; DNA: TGTGCCAGCACTAACAGGGCGGGCGGCTACACCTTC; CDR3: CASTNRAGGYTF
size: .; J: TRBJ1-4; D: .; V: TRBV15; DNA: TGTGCCACCAGCAGAGATTCCGGGGTCTATAACGAAAAACTGTTTTTT; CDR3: CATSRDSGVYNEKLFF
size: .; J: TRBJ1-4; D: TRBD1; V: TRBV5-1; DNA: TGCGCCAGCAGCCCTCTGACAGGGCAAGGTGAAAAACTGTTTTTT; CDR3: CASSPLTGQGEKLFF
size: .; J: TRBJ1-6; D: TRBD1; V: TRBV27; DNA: TGTGCCAGCAGTTTTCGCAGGGGGGACCCCTCCTATAATTCACCCCTCCACTTT; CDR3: CASSFRRGDPSYNSPLHF
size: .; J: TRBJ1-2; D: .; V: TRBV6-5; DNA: TGTGCCAGCAGTTACTCTAGTCGGGTTGGCTACACCTTC; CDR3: CASSYSSRVGYTF